These 20 T cell receptor beta chains were all obtained from the same sample, sequenced in a study of CD8+ T cells in alopecia areata. Isolated RNA was reverse transcribed into cDNA used as the sequencing template. Using immunoSEQ multiplex PCR, the repertoire was profiled, and TCRdb retains in-frame clones only, with some absent. The table records about 210,000 clones, 64% of them present only once. The treatment: oral pan-JAK inhibitor, 5-10 mg twice daily. Sequences were derived from CD4+ T cells sorted from blood, sampled at week 4, from a patient treated with tofacitinib. These receptors all come from a human donor with alopecia areata.

A single count supports this clone. This chain joins TRBV9 and TRBJ2-1; perhaps TRBD1 as D (6 bases). CDR1 SGDLS and CDR2 YYNGEE come from the germline V gene. V shed 4 bases and J shed 6 bases, with 17 bases lying between them. This CDR3 is built from 15 residues. The CDR3 sequence: CASSLGQIPSNEQFF. The CDR3 nucleotides are TGTGCCAGCAGCTTGGGACAAATCCCCTCCAATGAGCAGTTCTTC.

The chain has TRBV6-6 and TRBJ2-3; possible D gene TRBD2, 5 bases. The CDR3 sequence is 12 residues long. The ends were cut back, 5 bases at V and 3 bases at J, with 6 bases in the middle. Per germline, CDR1 MNHNY and CDR2 SVGAGI (reference sequence). The CDR3 reads CASSPGTDTQYF. The CDR3 nucleotides are TGTGCCAGCAGTCCGGGGACAGATACGCAGTATTTT.

The chain uses TRBV5-1 and TRBJ2-3; maybe TRBD1 (5 bases). Trimming cost V 0 bases and J 0 bases, with 11 bases left between them. This CDR3 region has 16 residues. Looked up from germline, CDR1 is SGHRS and CDR2 is YFSETQ. The CDR3 here is CASSLGTTVSTDTQYF. CDR3 coding DNA: TGCGCCAGCAGCTTGGGCACGACAGTTAGCACAGATACGCAGTATTTT.

The chain has TRBV7-9 and TRBJ2-6; 7 bases match TRBD2. Germline values: CDR1 SEHNR, CDR2 FQNEAQ (reference sequence). Trimming at V came to 0 bases and at J to 0 bases, leaving 2 bases not matched to a gene. The CDR3 runs to 17 residues. The CDR3: CASSLAGGSSGANVLTF. CDR3 in DNA: TGTGCCAGCAGCTTAGCGGGCGGGAGCTCTGGGGCCAACGTCCTGACTTTC. Supplemented by reference TRBV7-9 and TRBJ2-6, the full variable domain reads DTGVSQNPRHKITKRGQNVTFRCDPISEHNRLYWYRQTLGQGPEFLTYFQNEAQLEKSRLLSDRFSAERPKGSFSTLEIQRTEQGDSAMYLCASSLAGGSSGANVLTFGAGSRLTVL.

The rearrangement uses TRBV25-1 and TRBJ1-2, with D perhaps TRBD1 (5 bases). This CDR3 has 15 amino acids. Germline loops: CDR1 MGHDK, CDR2 SYGVNS. V lost 6 bases and J lost 2, with 16 bases in between. CDR3 protein: CASRETTTDNYGYTF. The CDR3 DNA reads TGTGCCAGCAGGGAGACTACGACAGACAACTATGGCTACACCTTC.

The chain employs TRBV25-1 and TRBJ2-5, with unresolved D. The V gene lost 4 bases and the J gene lost 5 bases, with 14 bases spanning the gap. Germline assignment: CDR1 MGHDK and CDR2 SYGVNS. The length of the CDR3 is 14 residues. CDR3 sequence reads: CASSAKAPRETQYF. CDR3 bases: TGTGCCAGCAGTGCTAAGGCCCCGCGGGAGACCCAGTACTTC.

This clone was recorded only once. The chain carries TRBV6-5 and TRBJ2-2; D may correspond to TRBD1 or TRBD2 (5 bases each). V was pared by 4 bases and J by 6 bases, with 12 bases between. This CDR3 region has 14 residues. CDR1 is MNHEY, CDR2 SVGAGI, per germline. The CDR3 DNA reads TGTGCCAGCAGTTTACGGGGCTCAGCCGGGGAGCTGTTTTTT. Protein sequence: CASSLRGSAGELFF.

The gene calls are TRBV6-6 and TRBJ1-2; D not resolved. The germline CDR1 and CDR2 sequences are MNHNY and SVGAGI (reference sequence). The CDR3 has 13 amino acids. Deletions cut 0 bases from V and 7 bases from J, with 9 bases between. CDR3 in amino acids: CASSYSSVSGYTF. CDR3 nucleotide sequence: TGTGCCAGCAGTTACTCGAGTGTTTCTGGCTACACCTTC.

The V gene is TRBV6-6, the J gene TRBJ1-5; the match to TRBD1 covers 8 bases. This CDR3 has 15 amino acids. Looked up from germline, CDR1 is MNHNY and CDR2 is SVGAGI (reference sequence). Unmatched junction bases numbered 10, after V lost 6 bases and J lost 6 bases. CDR3 bases: TGTGCCAGCAGAGGGGGGGACAGGAGGGGTCAGCCCCAGCATTTT. Translated, it gives CASRGGDRRGQPQHF.

Comment on this clone: It may be a read error: a sequence one base away is much more abundant. Other nucleotide sequences in the sample specify the same CDR3. The rearrangement links TRBV11-3 to TRBJ2-3; D gene uncertain. V lost 4 bases and J lost 2, with 4 bases in between. Germline V gene sequence: CDR1 SGHNT, CDR2 YENEEA. The CDR3 totals 12 residues. The CDR3 is CASSSSTDTQYF. The DNA of the CDR3 is TGTGCCAGCAGCTCATCCACAGATACGCAGTATTTT.

The table lists this clone with a few counts. This chain links TRBV30 with TRBJ1-1, with TRBD1 as a possible D gene (6 bases). This CDR3 has 13 residues. Germline V gene data show CDR1 as GTSNPN and CDR2 as SVGIG (reference sequence). Trimming removed 2 bases from V and 0 bases from J, with 7 bases in between. CDR3 residues: CAWSRQVNTEAFF. CDR3 sequence (DNA): TGTGCCTGGAGTAGACAGGTGAACACTGAAGCTTTCTTT.

This rearrangement joins TRBV27 to TRBJ2-7; maybe TRBD2 (6 bases). V lost 1 base, J lost 0 bases, and 13 bases lay in between. CDR3 length equals 16 residues. Germline values: CDR1 MNHEY, CDR2 SMNVEV (reference sequence). The CDR3 reads CASSLYGRGISYEQYF. The CDR3 DNA is TGTGCCAGCAGTTTATATGGTCGGGGGATCTCCTACGAGCAGTACTTC.

The chain links TRBV19 to TRBJ2-7; D is ambiguous. V shed 0 bases and J shed 1 base, with 16 bases lying between them. The CDR3 contains 17 residues. CDR1 and CDR2 from the germline V gene are LNHDA and SQIVND (reference sequence). The CDR3 nucleotides read TGTGCCAGTAGTATAGATCACGCGACGCCTGCGTCCTACGAGCAGTACTTC. It codes for CASSIDHATPASYEQYF. The variable domain in full, completed from reference TRBV19 and TRBJ2-7, reads DGGITQSPKYLFRKEGQNVTLSCEQNLNHDAMYWYRQDPGQGLRLIYYSQIVNDFQKGDIAEGYSVSREKKESFPLTVTSAQKNPTAFYLCASSIDHATPASYEQYFGPGTRLTVT.

Only one count was recorded for this clone. This chain links TRBV7-9 with TRBJ2-7; D uncertain. The length of the CDR3 is 13 residues. V gave up 5 bases and J gave up 5 bases, with 13 bases separating them. From germline, CDR1 is SEHNR and CDR2 FQNEAQ (reference sequence). This chain's CDR3 is CASSRHGENEQYF. CDR3 DNA sequence: TGTGCCAGCAGCCGCCATGGGGAAAACGAGCAGTACTTC.

The chain carries TRBV6-5 and TRBJ1-6, with D possibly being TRBD1 (6 bases). Germline V gene sequence: CDR1 MNHEY, CDR2 SVGAGI. V shed 6 bases and J shed 4 bases, with 10 bases lying between them. CDR3 length: 14 residues. This chain's CDR3 is CASSRTEYNSPLHF. CDR3 nucleotide sequence: TGTGCCAGCAGCAGGACAGAGTATAATTCACCCCTCCACTTT.

This clone appeared once. V usage is TRBV5-4 and J usage is TRBJ1-1, with TRBD1 matching over 7 bases. The CDR3 is made up of 14 amino acids. The J segment lost 1 base and the V segment lost 4 bases, leaving 4 bases of the junction unmatched. In germline, CDR1 is SGHNT, CDR2 YYREEE (reference sequence). CDR3 coding DNA: TGTGCCAGCAGCCCGGGACAGACGAACACTGAAGCTTTCTTT. It translates to CASSPGQTNTEAFF.

The chain carries TRBV7-2 and TRBJ1-6; unclear D gene. V lost 5 bases and J 10 bases, leaving 9 bases between the germline ends. This CDR3 has 12 residues. Germline-derived CDR1 and CDR2 are SGHTA and FQGNSA. For the CDR3, the DNA is TGTGCCAGCAGCCGGGATGGATCACCCCTCCACTTT. It is translated as CASSRDGSPLHF.

The chain is built from TRBV19 and TRBJ2-1; TRBD1 aligns across 7 bases. CDR3 length: 15 residues. The ends lost 3 bases at V and 2 bases at J; junction bases unmatched: 4. Germline CDR1 reads LNHDA; CDR2 reads SQIVND (reference sequence). CDR3 sequence reads: CASSIAGQAYNEQFF. The CDR3 DNA follows: TGTGCCAGTAGTATCGCAGGACAGGCCTACAATGAGCAGTTCTTC.

This chain connects TRBV29-1 to TRBJ2-1, with unresolved D. The CDR3 is 14 residues long. Germline V lookup: CDR1 SQVTM, CDR2 ANQGSEA. V was clipped by 5 bases and J by 0 bases, with 11 bases between them. CDR3 in DNA: TGCAGCGTTCAAGGTGGGAACTCCTACAATGAGCAGTTCTTC. Amino acids: CSVQGGNSYNEQFF.

This clone was counted between two and nine times. The J gene is TRBJ2-3, the V gene TRBV2; 10 nucleotides agree with TRBD2. Germline lookup yields CDR1 SNHLY and CDR2 FYNNEI. V lost 6 bases and J lost 6; bases outside the gene matches: 9. This CDR3 has 15 amino acids. The CDR3 loop is CASSRLSGGADTQYF. As DNA, the CDR3 is TGTGCCAGCAGCCGCTTAAGCGGGGGGGCGGATACGCAGTATTTT. The variable domain in full, with the rest retrieved from reference TRBV2 and TRBJ2-3, is EPEVTQTPSHQVTQMGQEVILRCVPISNHLYFYWYRQILGQKVEFLVSFYNNEISEKSEIFDDQFSVERPDGSNFTLKIRSTKLEDSAMYFCASSRLSGGADTQYFGPGTRLTVL.